The T cell receptor (beta chain) under discussion was sequenced for a study of T-cell reconstitution after alpha-beta-depleted transplantation in children. The CDR3 is 14 residues long. Germline V gives CDR1 SGHDT, CDR2 YYEEEE. V was shortened by 6 bases and J by 2 bases, with 13 bases between the two germline ends. TCRbeta library preparation incorporated unique molecular identifiers. TCRdb ran MiXCR on the PCR reads and lists one entry per CDR3 protein. The profile shows around 250,000 distinct CDR3 sequences, about 10% of them singletons. Sequenced here: PBMCs from the stem cell graft donor, sampled from the stem cell graft. This TCR was recovered from a human donor who donated a stem cell graft to a child with SCID. The chain links TRBV5-6 to TRBJ2-3; the D is unclear. CDR3 DNA sequence: TGTGCCAGCACCCTCGGTAGAAACACAGATACGCAGTATTTT. Its protein is CASTLGRNTDTQYF.